This TCR beta chain was sequenced during a study of shared clonotypes between healthy human individuals (TCRdb year 2020). Describing the broader study: A couple of women and a few men aged 18 to 49 years were included in the cohort. To estimate repertoire size and how much clonotypes are shared between individuals, the study performed deep sequencing of blood TCR repertoires from roughly five healthy adults. To increase sequencing depth and limit assay-specific biases, different laboratories used diverse techniques to prepare libraries and sequence TCR repertoires. Each donor's leukapheresis produced roughly between roughly 0.85 and 9.5 billion PBMCs. For each donor, CD4 naive and CD4 memory were each given three plates, CD8 naive was given two plates, and CD8 memory was given one plate. What the research found in general, with its limitations: Compared with non-shared clonotypes, clonotypes shared by all four sorted-subset donors had higher generation probabilities. Only blood was sampled, and tissue TCR repertoires likely differ from those in blood. Pairwise subsampling led to the expectation that sequencing depth would affect the degree of clonotype sharing among donors. Estimated clonotype richness was generally larger for naive than for memory subsets. About 4.5% of naive CD4, approximately 3.7% of naive CD8, approximately 2% of memory CD4, and 0.4% of memory CD8 clonotypes were shared across several donors. Rarefaction of sorted-subset datasets indicated incomplete sequencing despite the large sequencing depth. The small number of donors limited the genetic and exposure-history diversity represented.

Compared with germline, V lacks 0 bases and J lacks 6 bases; bases without a gene match: 6. The CDR3 measures 15 amino acids from cysteine to phenylalanine. The only DNA kept is the CDR3, 45 bases in frame from the first base. CDR1 SGHRS and CDR2 YFSETQ are derived from the germline V gene. With regard to this clone: This clone's antigen is unknown. One base away there is no much larger clone; base qualities are not given.

Using the deep immunoSEQ assay, TCR CDR3 regions were amplified from genomic DNA by multiplex PCR. Extracted genomic DNA from each cell subset was spread evenly across all wells of several immunoSEQ 96-well plates, with each plate serving as a replicate. For sorted subsets, 200 ng of genomic DNA, equivalent to 25,000 to 30,000 T cell genomes, went into each replicate PCR. The purified libraries were quantified using a Qubit 3.0 fluorometer, sized with a Bioanalyzer 2100, and then quantified again using the KAPA Library Quantification kit. Every immunoSEQ 96-well plate was sequenced on a dedicated single-read 150-cycle Illumina NextSeq 550 flow cell. Regarding the original processing steps: Because only junctional sequences without quality scores were contained in the immunoSEQ output, filtering matching that applied to full-length reads could not be performed. Sequences were annotated with PyIR, a Python wrapper for IgBLAST v1.9, using IMGT germline references to assign V/J genes and CDR3. Reads with weak V/J assignments (E-value above 1e-6), missing CDR3, stop codons, out-of-frame junctions, or ambiguous translated residues were removed. V3J clonotypes were defined as sequences sharing the same inferred V gene, J gene, and CDR3 amino acid sequence. To compute the percentage overlap between repertoires, the number of shared unique clonotypes was divided by the size of the smaller repertoire. Three approaches were used to assess repertoire richness: RTK rarefaction, the Chao1 estimator, and Recon v2.1 estimates of unobserved clonotypes. For all TCRbeta clonotypes obtained by the gDNA method from a handful of donors, generation probabilities were computed with OLGA. Sourced from immuneACCESS, this table was stored by TCRdb with only in-frame sequences that have V and J called. A share of the clones is absent; for the studies checked, an unresolved V gene accounts for under half, and the remainder has no known explanation. V and J calls and clone size come straight from that table; D and trimming were deduced from the DNA. The sample table holds approximately 320,000 clones, of which around two thirds were seen once. 10% of the sample lies in the top ten.

The donors were healthy, HIV-negative adults with no recently reported acute infections or vaccinations. Every donor was a Caucasian adult residing in Nashville, Tennessee, USA. CD4+ T cells were enriched by magnetic negative selection, after which naive cells were positively selected on CD45RA and the negative fraction was taken as the memory subset. After blood collection by leukapheresis, PBMCs were isolated using Ficoll-Histopaque density gradient centrifugation and then cryopreserved in the vapor phase of liquid nitrogen. Analytical flow cytometry was used to check the purity and quantity of every magnetically sorted T cell population. From each sorted fraction, genomic DNA was isolated and quantified by UV absorbance on a Nanodrop 2000c.

The clonotype comes from a man in his thirties or forties in good health. The sequenced material came from memory CD4+ T cells sorted from blood. The intended sense of this specimen's cell subset or site label: CD45RA-negative fraction. The rearranged chain carries TRBV5-1 and TRBJ2-7; TRBD2 fits 10 bases in the junction. The nucleotide sequence is TGCGCCAGCAGCTTGGAACCTAGCGGGAGTGGCGAGCAGTACTTC. The encoded protein is CASSLEPSGSGEQYF.